These T cell receptor beta chains were read from a single sample in a study of OX40 agonist ivuxolimab in advanced cancers. The data were produced by immunoSEQ multiplex PCR, yet TCRdb's version contains in-frame clones alone and is incomplete. Found here are 55,000 or so clones, around 87% of them singletons; the top ten hold 16%. This specimen was CD4+ or CD8+ T cells sorted from blood, taken in a trial of the OX40 agonist ivuxolimab. The source of these receptors is an adult with an advanced solid tumor such as melanoma, head and neck, liver or kidney cancer. CDR3s include the opening cysteine and the closing phenylalanine or tryptophan. D genes are given only for firm matches. Size is stated for part of the rows, as once, few or many counts, or as a class when the clone is expanded.

v_gene: TRBV7-9
j_gene: TRBJ2-1
abundance: NA
d_gene: NA
CDR3aa: CASSFIQGSIDEQFF
CDR3nt: TGTGCCAGCAGCTTCATTCAGGGGTCCATCGATGAGCAGTTCTTC

v_gene: TRBV6-5
j_gene: TRBJ1-2
abundance: NA
d_gene: TRBD1
CDR3aa: CASSKTGALNYGYTF
CDR3nt: TGTGCCAGCAGTAAAACAGGGGCCCTAAACTATGGCTACACCTTC

v_gene: TRBV18
j_gene: TRBJ1-5
abundance: NA
d_gene: NA
CDR3aa: CASSPRENNRQPQHF
CDR3nt: TGTGCCAGCTCACCACGGGAAAATAATCGTCAGCCCCAGCATTTT

v_gene: TRBV2
j_gene: TRBJ1-1
abundance: NA
d_gene: NA
CDR3aa: CASRQGDTEAFF
CDR3nt: TGTGCCAGCAGACAAGGAGACACTGAAGCTTTCTTT

v_gene: TRBV13
j_gene: TRBJ1-6
abundance: NA
d_gene: NA
CDR3aa: CASSSFRVGSPLHF
CDR3nt: TGTGCCAGCAGCTCTTTCAGGGTAGGGTCACCCCTCCACTTT

v_gene: TRBV5-1
j_gene: TRBJ2-7
abundance: NA
d_gene: NA
CDR3aa: CASSLDGAYEQYF
CDR3nt: TGCGCCAGCAGCTTGGACGGAGCCTACGAGCAGTACTTC

v_gene: TRBV4-2
j_gene: TRBJ2-3
abundance: NA
d_gene: TRBD2
CDR3aa: CASSQEREGPDTQYF
CDR3nt: TGTGCCAGCAGCCAAGAGCGGGAGGGCCCAGATACGCAGTATTTT

v_gene: TRBV7-6
j_gene: TRBJ1-2
abundance: NA
d_gene: NA
CDR3aa: CASSLGASGSYGYTF
CDR3nt: TGTGCCAGCAGCTTAGGAGCGTCAGGGAGCTATGGCTACACCTTC

v_gene: TRBV19
j_gene: TRBJ2-5
abundance: few
d_gene: TRBD1
CDR3aa: CASSITETGSETQYF
CDR3nt: TGTGCCAGTAGTATAACTGAGACAGGGTCAGAGACCCAGTACTTC

v_gene: TRBV5-1
j_gene: TRBJ2-5
abundance: NA
d_gene: NA
CDR3aa: CASSLALEIKTQYF
CDR3nt: TGCGCCAGCAGCTTGGCCCTTGAAATTAAGACCCAGTACTTC

v_gene: TRBV5-1
j_gene: TRBJ2-1
abundance: NA
d_gene: TRBD1
CDR3aa: CASSRTGDPYNEQFF
CDR3nt: TGCGCCAGCAGCCGGACAGGGGATCCATACAATGAGCAGTTCTTC

v_gene: TRBV7-9
j_gene: TRBJ1-3
abundance: NA
d_gene: NA
CDR3aa: CASSLRGDSGNTIYF
CDR3nt: TGTGCCAGCAGCTTAAGGGGAGACTCTGGAAACACCATATATTTT

v_gene: TRBV2
j_gene: TRBJ2-1
abundance: NA
d_gene: TRBD2
CDR3aa: CASSEGLAGGGVRFF
CDR3nt: TGTGCCAGCAGTGAAGGTCTAGCGGGAGGAGGAGTTAGGTTCTTC

v_gene: TRBV6-1
j_gene: TRBJ2-7
abundance: NA
d_gene: NA
CDR3aa: CASSVSLWNEQYF
CDR3nt: TGTGCCAGCAGTGTCAGCCTGTGGAACGAGCAGTACTTC

v_gene: TRBV5-4
j_gene: TRBJ1-5
abundance: once
d_gene: NA
CDR3aa: CASSLGGPNQPQHF
CDR3nt: TGTGCCAGCAGCTTGGGGGGGCCCAATCAGCCCCAGCATTTT

v_gene: TRBV28
j_gene: TRBJ1-1
abundance: NA
d_gene: NA
CDR3aa: CASRRTGRGNTEAFF
CDR3nt: TGTGCCAGCAGACGCACAGGTCGGGGGAACACTGAAGCTTTCTTT

v_gene: TRBV7-3
j_gene: TRBJ2-6
abundance: NA
d_gene: TRBD1
CDR3aa: CASSLTGTRDRGRSGSGANVLTF
CDR3nt: TGTGCCAGCAGCTTAACGGGTACCCGGGACAGGGGGCGGTCAGGATCTGGGGCCAACGTCCTGACTTTC

v_gene: TRBV2
j_gene: TRBJ1-5
abundance: NA
d_gene: NA
CDR3aa: CASSEAAGAQPQHF
CDR3nt: TGTGCCAGCAGTGAAGCGGCAGGGGCTCAGCCCCAGCATTTT

v_gene: TRBV5-6
j_gene: TRBJ1-5
abundance: NA
d_gene: NA
CDR3aa: CASSPGQKVNQPQHF
CDR3nt: TGTGCCAGCAGCCCAGGACAGAAGGTTAATCAGCCCCAGCATTTT

v_gene: TRBV7-8
j_gene: TRBJ1-3
abundance: NA
d_gene: NA
CDR3aa: CASSAIRTHSGNTIYF
CDR3nt: TGTGCCAGCAGCGCCATTCGGACACACTCTGGAAACACCATATATTTT

v_gene: TRBV27
j_gene: TRBJ1-1
abundance: NA
d_gene: NA
CDR3aa: CASSSPPMNTEAFF
CDR3nt: TGTGCCAGCAGTTCCCCCCCCATGAACACTGAAGCTTTCTTT

v_gene: TRBV6-5
j_gene: TRBJ2-3
abundance: NA
d_gene: NA
CDR3aa: CASRRWTGTDTQYF
CDR3nt: TGTGCCAGCAGGCGATGGACGGGCACAGATACGCAGTATTTT

v_gene: TRBV5-4
j_gene: TRBJ2-2
abundance: once
d_gene: NA
CDR3aa: CASSLISPDTGELFF
CDR3nt: TGTGCCAGCAGCTTGATTTCCCCAGACACCGGGGAGCTGTTTTTT

v_gene: TRBV12-2
j_gene: TRBJ1-5
abundance: NA
d_gene: NA
CDR3aa: CASRRRQGPRSFSNQPQHF
CDR3nt: TGTGCAAGTCGCCGTCGACAGGGTCCCCGAAGCTTTAGCAATCAGCCCCAGCATTTT

v_gene: TRBV27
j_gene: TRBJ2-1
abundance: NA
d_gene: NA
CDR3aa: CASSLSTGPYNEQFF
CDR3nt: TGTGCCAGCAGTTTATCCACAGGGCCCTACAATGAGCAGTTCTTC

v_gene: TRBV6-1
j_gene: TRBJ2-1
abundance: NA
d_gene: TRBD2
CDR3aa: CASSETIAGAYNEQFF
CDR3nt: TGTGCCAGCAGTGAGACGATAGCGGGAGCCTACAATGAGCAGTTCTTC

v_gene: TRBV6-5
j_gene: TRBJ1-1
abundance: many
d_gene: NA
CDR3aa: CASSLRWGGDTEAFF
CDR3nt: TGTGCCAGCAGTTTACGGTGGGGAGGGGACACTGAAGCTTTCTTT

v_gene: TRBV7-3
j_gene: TRBJ1-5
abundance: NA
d_gene: NA
CDR3aa: CASSQTGKGNQPQHF
CDR3nt: TGCGCCAGCAGCCAAACCGGGAAGGGCAATCAGCCCCAGCATTTT

v_gene: TRBV2
j_gene: TRBJ2-1
abundance: NA
d_gene: TRBD2
CDR3aa: CASSPVLAALEFF
CDR3nt: TGTGCCAGCAGTCCGGTTCTAGCGGCCCTCGAGTTCTTC

v_gene: TRBV18
j_gene: TRBJ1-1
abundance: NA
d_gene: NA
CDR3aa: CASSPQGVVVGANTEAFF
CDR3nt: TGTGCCAGCTCACCACAGGGCGTCGTGGTCGGGGCGAACACTGAAGCTTTCTTT

v_gene: TRBV9
j_gene: TRBJ2-1
abundance: NA
d_gene: TRBD2
CDR3aa: CASSVVAGGNYEQFF
CDR3nt: TGTGCCAGCAGCGTAGTAGCGGGAGGGAACTATGAGCAGTTCTTC

v_gene: TRBV6-1
j_gene: TRBJ2-7
abundance: NA
d_gene: NA
CDR3aa: CASSELVTSSYEQYF
CDR3nt: TGTGCCAGCAGTGAACTCGTGACGTCCTCCTACGAGCAGTACTTC

v_gene: TRBV18
j_gene: TRBJ1-5
abundance: NA
d_gene: NA
CDR3aa: CASVGPEGNQPQHF
CDR3nt: TGTGCCAGTGTAGGCCCCGAGGGCAATCAGCCCCAGCATTTT

v_gene: TRBV6-5
j_gene: TRBJ2-7
abundance: NA
d_gene: NA
CDR3aa: CASSYTGTSAFEQYF
CDR3nt: TGTGCCAGCAGTTACACGGGGACGTCAGCTTTCGAGCAGTACTTC

v_gene: TRBV7-9
j_gene: TRBJ1-3
abundance: NA
d_gene: NA
CDR3aa: CASSLAGSSGNTIYF
CDR3nt: TGTGCCAGCAGCTTAGCAGGGAGCTCTGGAAACACCATATATTTT

v_gene: TRBV5-4
j_gene: TRBJ1-4
abundance: few
d_gene: NA
CDR3aa: CASSSNRGLNEKLFF
CDR3nt: TGTGCCAGCAGCTCTAACCGGGGCCTTAATGAAAAACTGTTTTTT

v_gene: TRBV9
j_gene: TRBJ2-5
abundance: NA
d_gene: NA
CDR3aa: CASSVGPLRETQYF
CDR3nt: TGTGCCAGCAGCGTAGGTCCCCTAAGGGAGACCCAGTACTTC

v_gene: TRBV2
j_gene: TRBJ2-3
abundance: NA
d_gene: NA
CDR3aa: CASSYSPTTQYF
CDR3nt: TGTGCCAGCAGTTATAGCCCCACCACGCAGTATTTT

v_gene: TRBV28
j_gene: TRBJ2-7
abundance: NA
d_gene: TRBD2
CDR3aa: CASSRAGTSGLVRYF
CDR3nt: TGTGCCAGCAGTAGGGCCGGGACTAGCGGTCTAGTTCGGTACTTC

v_gene: TRBV19
j_gene: TRBJ2-1
abundance: NA
d_gene: TRBD1
CDR3aa: CASSRQGAYNEQFF
CDR3nt: TGTGCCAGTAGTAGACAGGGGGCGTACAATGAGCAGTTCTTC

v_gene: TRBV28
j_gene: TRBJ1-1
abundance: few
d_gene: NA
CDR3aa: CASSPPGEGTEAFF
CDR3nt: TGTGCCAGCAGCCCCCCGGGGGAGGGCACTGAAGCTTTCTTT

v_gene: TRBV10-3
j_gene: TRBJ1-1
abundance: NA
d_gene: NA
CDR3aa: CAITGRGDTEAFF
CDR3nt: TGTGCCATCACCGGGAGGGGGGACACTGAAGCTTTCTTT

v_gene: TRBV18
j_gene: TRBJ2-5
abundance: few
d_gene: NA
CDR3aa: CASSPGYGETQYF
CDR3nt: TGTGCCAGCTCACCTGGTTATGGGGAGACCCAGTACTTC

v_gene: TRBV28
j_gene: TRBJ2-5
abundance: NA
d_gene: TRBD1
CDR3aa: CASSPLLGTVETQYF
CDR3nt: TGTGCCAGCAGCCCCCTTTTGGGGACAGTAGAGACCCAGTACTTC

v_gene: TRBV28
j_gene: TRBJ1-5
abundance: NA
d_gene: NA
CDR3aa: CASYIGVQPQHF
CDR3nt: TGTGCCAGCTACATCGGGGTTCAGCCCCAGCATTTT